These T cell receptor beta chains were read from a single sample in a study of cytomegalovirus exposure and HLA in healthy donors. TCRdb keeps only in-frame clones here, not all; method: immunoSEQ multiplex PCR. The sample lists tens of thousands of clones, around 78% occurring once. Sequencing was performed on PBMCs. All receptors derive from a male donor in good health and CMV-seropositive. Both conserved end residues are part of each CDR3. A D gene is named only where the DNA matches it firmly. A row's size may be missing; if present it is once, few, many or a size class.

>TRBJ2-2|TRBV30|.|.
CAWKQGNTGELFF
TGTGCCTGGAAACAGGGTAACACCGGGGAGCTGTTTTTT
>TRBJ2-7|TRBV6-4|.|.
CASRERPTDLAYEQYF
TGTGCCAGCAGGGAAAGACCGACAGACCTAGCCTACGAGCAGTACTTC
>TRBJ2-1|TRBV7-9|.|.
CASSLAGAYNEQFF
TGTGCCAGCAGCTTAGCGGGAGCCTACAATGAGCAGTTCTTC
>TRBJ2-1|TRBV19|TRBD2|few
CASSLQLAGGRNEQFF
TGTGCCAGTAGTCTGCAACTAGCGGGAGGTCGAAATGAGCAGTTCTTC
>TRBJ2-7|TRBV2|TRBD2|.
CASSDGTIYEQYF
TGTGCCAGCAGTGACGGGACTATCTACGAGCAGTACTTC
>TRBJ1-2|TRBV27|TRBD1|.
CASSPGQGYYGYTF
TGTGCCAGCAGCCCGGGACAGGGGTACTATGGCTACACCTTC
>TRBJ2-6|TRBV11-2|.|.
CASSPVAGANVLTF
TGTGCCAGCAGCCCGGTAGCTGGGGCCAACGTCCTGACTTTC
>TRBJ1-5|TRBV30|TRBD1|once
CAWSQGASNQPQHF
TGTGCCTGGAGTCAGGGGGCGAGCAATCAGCCCCAGCATTTT
>TRBJ2-3|TRBV5-4|TRBD1|.
CASSLDREDTQYF
TGTGCCAGCAGCTTAGACAGGGAAGATACGCAGTATTTT
>TRBJ2-7|TRBV6-6|.|few
CASSSDSREQYF
TGTGCCAGCAGTTCGGACAGTCGCGAGCAGTACTTC
>TRBJ2-7|TRBV28|TRBD1|.
CASSSAGTDGYEQYF
TGTGCCAGCAGTTCCGCCGGGACAGATGGGTACGAGCAGTACTTC
>TRBJ2-2|TRBV5-1|.|.
CASSLDGTGELFF
TGCGCCAGCAGCCTAGACGGGACCGGGGAGCTGTTTTTT
>TRBJ2-2|TRBV30|TRBD2|.
CAWPGLAGNGELFF
TGTGCCTGGCCGGGACTAGCGGGGAACGGGGAGCTGTTTTTT
>TRBJ2-3|TRBV7-9|TRBD2|.
CASSLDGTSGTDTQYF
TGTGCCAGCAGCTTAGATGGGACTAGCGGCACAGATACGCAGTATTTT
>TRBJ2-1|TRBV11-2|TRBD2|once
CASRPIAGGYNEQFF
TGTGCCAGCAGGCCCATAGCGGGGGGATACAATGAGCAGTTCTTC
>TRBJ2-3|TRBV2|.|once
CASNQDRFTDTQYF
TGTGCCAGCAACCAAGACAGGTTCACAGATACGCAGTATTTT
>TRBJ2-7|TRBV6-5|.|.
CASGASSYEQYF
TGTGCCAGCGGAGCGAGCTCCTACGAGCAGTACTTC
>TRBJ2-1|TRBV11-1|TRBD2|few
CASSLGAGGEQFF
TGTGCCAGCAGCTTGGGGGCGGGGGGTGAGCAGTTCTTC
>TRBJ2-7|TRBV29-1|.|.
CSVGRAAYEQYF
TGCAGCGTTGGCAGGGCCGCCTACGAGCAGTACTTC
>TRBJ2-3|TRBV7-2|TRBD2|once
CASSRSGTSGGSNTQYF
TGTGCCAGCAGCCGAAGTGGGACTAGCGGGGGGTCCAATACGCAGTATTTT
>TRBJ1-2|TRBV2|TRBD1|.
CASSLQGAGYGYTF
TGTGCCAGCAGTTTACAGGGGGCGGGATATGGCTACACCTTC
>TRBJ2-7|TRBV19|TRBD1|.
CASSPAGTGPYEQYF
TGTGCCAGTAGTCCAGCCGGGACAGGGCCCTACGAGCAGTACTTC
>TRBJ2-7|TRBV30|.|.
CAWNPLGGGEEQYF
TGTGCCTGGAACCCCCTAGGGGGGGGAGAAGAGCAGTACTTC
>TRBJ2-3|TRBV7-2|TRBD1|.
CASREDRGHGHTQYF
TGTGCCAGCAGAGAGGACAGGGGGCATGGACATACGCAGTATTTT
>TRBJ2-7|TRBV15|TRBD2|.
CATSRGTREGLEQYF
TGTGCCACCAGCAGAGGAACCCGGGAGGGTCTCGAGCAGTACTTC
>TRBJ2-1|TRBV5-5|.|.
CASSLDYEQFF
TGTGCCAGCAGCTTGGACTATGAGCAGTTCTTC
>TRBJ1-6|TRBV7-9|.|.
CASSLDRRDSYNSPLHF
TGTGCCAGCAGCTTAGACAGGAGAGACTCCTATAATTCACCCCTCCACTTT
>TRBJ2-7|TRBV5-4|TRBD1|.
CASSVTGGAYEQYF
TGTGCCAGCAGCGTGACAGGGGGAGCCTACGAGCAGTACTTC
>TRBJ2-7|TRBV4-1|.|.
CASSQRPLRRTYEQYF
TGCGCCAGCAGCCAAAGACCGTTAAGGCGGACTTACGAGCAGTACTTC
>TRBJ2-7|TRBV30|.|few
CAWGASNEQYF
TGTGCCTGGGGAGCTAGCAACGAGCAGTACTTC
>TRBJ2-7|TRBV10-3|.|.
CAISESSVYSYEQYF
TGTGCCATCAGTGAGTCGTCCGTCTACTCCTACGAGCAGTACTTC
>TRBJ1-5|TRBV2|.|.
CAIQYRVGQPQHF
TGTGCCATCCAATACAGGGTGGGTCAGCCCCAGCATTTT
>TRBJ1-1|TRBV6-6|.|.
CASSYLSTGNTEAFF
TGTGCCAGCAGTTACTTATCGACAGGGAACACTGAAGCTTTCTTT
>TRBJ2-1|TRBV2|.|.
CASRQAQFF
TGTGCCAGCAGACAGGCGCAGTTCTTC
>TRBJ2-1|TRBV6-6|TRBD2|.
CASRGRNYNEQFF
TGTGCCAGCCGCGGGAGAAACTACAATGAGCAGTTCTTC
>TRBJ2-1|TRBV5-6|TRBD2|.
CASSFWTSGRGYNEQFF
TGTGCCAGCAGCTTTTGGACTAGCGGGAGAGGCTACAATGAGCAGTTCTTC
>TRBJ2-5|TRBV7-9|TRBD1|.
CASRPPLGQGAHETQYF
TGTGCCAGCAGGCCTCCCCTTGGACAGGGAGCCCACGAGACCCAGTACTTC
>TRBJ2-2|TRBV27|.|.
CATGLFTGELFF
TGTGCCACCGGACTTTTCACCGGGGAGCTGTTTTTT
>TRBJ1-1|TRBV7-9|TRBD1|.
CASSSPDRAEAFF
TGTGCCAGCAGCTCACCGGACAGGGCTGAAGCTTTCTTT
>TRBJ1-2|TRBV9|TRBD1|.
CASSVAGTGYGYTF
TGTGCCAGCAGCGTGGCCGGGACAGGGTATGGCTACACCTTC
>TRBJ1-2|TRBV6-1|.|.
CASSKQKTGNYGYTF
TGTGCCAGCAGTAAACAAAAGACGGGAAATTATGGCTACACCTTC
>TRBJ1-5|TRBV18|.|.
CASSPGPGHNQPQHF
TGTGCCAGCTCACCAGGGCCGGGACACAATCAGCCCCAGCATTTT
>TRBJ1-1|TRBV6-5|.|.
CASSYSNGGVTEAFF
TGTGCCAGCAGTTACTCGAATGGGGGCGTGACTGAAGCTTTCTTT
>TRBJ2-1|TRBV7-9|TRBD2|.
CASEVLAGNEQFF
TGTGCCAGCGAGGTACTAGCGGGAAATGAGCAGTTCTTC
>TRBJ2-5|TRBV7-7|.|.
CASSSTVSEETQYF
TGTGCCAGCAGCTCGACTGTCTCAGAAGAGACCCAGTACTTC
>TRBJ1-5|TRBV6-4|.|.
CASSEKAGGNQPQHF
TGTGCCAGCAGTGAAAAGGCGGGGGGCAATCAGCCCCAGCATTTT
>TRBJ1-6|TRBV7-9|.|.
CASSAFVGGRNSPLHF
TGTGCCAGCAGCGCCTTTGTGGGGGGGAGAAATTCACCCCTCCACTTT
>TRBJ1-2|TRBV6-5|.|.
CASSSPGGYTF
TGTGCCAGCAGTTCACCCGGTGGCTACACCTTC
>TRBJ1-6|TRBV6-1|.|few
CASSEALGLSPLHF
TGTGCCAGCAGTGAAGCGCTGGGGCTTTCACCCCTCCACTTT
>TRBJ2-4|TRBV6-4|.|.
CASSESGGNIQYF
TGTGCCAGCAGTGAAAGTGGCGGAAACATTCAGTACTTC
>TRBJ2-7|TRBV27|.|.
CASSSETGHYEQYF
TGTGCCAGCAGTTCGGAGACAGGACACTACGAGCAGTACTTC